Following are 6 T cell receptor beta chains from one sample sequenced in a study of OX40 agonist ivuxolimab in advanced cancers. Generated by immunoSEQ multiplex PCR, the TCRdb table keeps only in-frame clones and is missing some. The table shows about 46,000 clones, with around 90% occurring only once. The sample was CD4+ or CD8+ T cells sorted from blood, taken in a trial of the OX40 agonist ivuxolimab. The source is an adult with an advanced solid tumor such as melanoma, head and neck, liver or kidney cancer.

This chain joins TRBV27 and TRBJ2-1; no reliable D call. Trimming shortened V by 7 bases and J by 1 base, and 14 bases separated the two germline ends. CDR3 size: 15 residues. Germline loops: CDR1 MNHEY, CDR2 SMNVEV (reference sequence). DNA for the CDR3: TGTGCCAGCACCATCCAAAATCCGTCCTACAATGAGCAGTTCTTC. This gives the protein CASTIQNPSYNEQFF.

The chain has TRBV7-3 and TRBJ2-5; 8 bases line up with TRBD2. The CDR3 extends over 13 amino acids. The V and J ends lost 5 bases and 2 bases, in that order; junction bases with no gene match: 1. Per germline, CDR1 SGHTA and CDR2 FQGTGA. The CDR3 is CASSPGGQETQYF. CDR3 nucleotide sequence: TGTGCCAGCAGCCCGGGGGGGCAAGAGACCCAGTACTTC.

This clone was found once. The same CDR3 arises from other DNA sequences in this sample as well. The genes are TRBV30 and TRBJ2-6, with TRBD1 identical over 7 bases. Trimming cost V 4 bases and J 0 bases; bases outside gene matches: 9. The CDR3 is made up of 17 amino acids. CDR1 and CDR2 from the germline V gene are GTSNPN and SVGIG (reference sequence). The CDR3 nucleotides are TGTGCCTGGACTCTAGGGGACAGCTCCTCTGGGGCCAACGTCCTGACTTTC. Its protein product is CAWTLGDSSSGANVLTF.

V gene TRBV7-2 combines with J gene TRBJ1-3; no clear D gene. This CDR3 contains 15 residues. Trimming removed 0 bases from V and 1 base from J, with 7 bases in between. The germline V gene encodes CDR1 SGHTA and CDR2 FQGNSA. CDR3 nucleotides: TGTGCCAGCAGCTTAGCGGTCAGGTCTGGAAACACCATATATTTT. Protein: CASSLAVRSGNTIYF.

CDR3 amino acids: CASSFSGGSTDTQYF. The DNA of the CDR3 is TGTGCCAGCAGCTTCTCGGGGGGGAGCACAGATACGCAGTATTTT. The genes are TRBV7-3 and TRBJ2-3, with 8 bases lining up with TRBD2. Germline assignment: CDR1 SGHTA and CDR2 FQGTGA. The CDR3 has 15 residues. Trimming at V came to 3 bases and at J to 0 bases, leaving 2 bases not matched to a gene.

This chain uses TRBV6-1 with TRBJ1-2; 9 nucleotides match TRBD1. This CDR3 has 12 residues. Germline V gene lookup returns CDR1 MNHNS and CDR2 SASEGT. Germline trimming cut 11 bases from V and 3 bases from J; bases unmatched to any gene: 4. The CDR3 bases are TGTGCCGGGGGACAGGGTCACTATGGCTACACCTTC. Its translation is CAGGQGHYGYTF.